Listed here are 22 T cell receptor beta chains from one sample, sequenced in a study of blood T cells in healthy people across ages. A second roughly 6 to 12 cycle PCR used barcoded and J-beta primers. A single record per CDR3 protein comes from TCRdb applying MiXCR to the 5' RACE reads. The sample yields about 1 million distinct CDR3 sequences, over 35% seen once. Sample: blood. All receptors come from a woman aged 60-75 years in good health.

This clonotype turned up a few times. The chain has TRBV5-1 and TRBJ2-7; 8 bases line up with TRBD2. V was pared by 4 bases and J by 2 bases, with 11 bases of the junction left unmatched. This CDR3 region has 16 residues. CDR1 is SGHRS and CDR2 is YFSETQ in the germline V gene. As DNA, the CDR3 is TGCGCCAGCAGCCTCCTCGGGGGGGGCCCGCCCTACGAGCAGTACTTC. Its translation: CASSLLGGGPPYEQYF.

V gene TRBV2 combines with J gene TRBJ2-5; D possibly uses TRBD1 or TRBD2 (5 bases each). Germline V lookup: CDR1 SNHLY, CDR2 FYNNEI. The CDR3 covers 12 residues. Deletions cut 8 bases from V and 11 bases from J, with 18 bases between. CDR3 DNA sequence: TGTGCCAGCGAACTAGGGGCGGGTGAGCAGTACTTC. Its translation: CASELGAGEQYF.

The V gene is TRBV27, the J gene TRBJ2-7; 13 bases are shared with TRBD2. Germline-derived CDR1 and CDR2 are MNHEY and SMNVEV (reference sequence). V trimming: 3 bases; J trimming: 0 bases; junction bases outside the gene matches: 5. This CDR3 has 17 residues. The CDR3 spells CASSFTSGRASSYEQYF. In DNA form, the CDR3 reads TGTGCCAGCAGTTTTACTAGCGGGAGGGCGAGCTCCTACGAGCAGTACTTC.

The chain combines TRBV20-1 with TRBJ1-5; D is perhaps TRBD1 (5 bases). Germline V gene lookup returns CDR1 DFQATT and CDR2 SNEGSKA (reference sequence). The length of the CDR3 is 16 residues. Trimming removed 3 bases from V and 3 bases from J, with 18 bases in between. The CDR3 loop is CSASLSGRGNNQPQHF. CDR3 sequence (DNA): TGCAGTGCTAGTTTATCTGGAAGGGGAAACAATCAGCCCCAGCATTTT.

This clonotype appeared a few times. The V call is TRBV11-2, the J call TRBJ2-3, with 9 bases matching TRBD2. CDR1 is SGHAT, CDR2 FQNNGV, per germline. The CDR3 sequence is 19 residues long. The junction had 20 bases not matched to a gene; V was cut back by 4 bases and J by 6 bases. The CDR3 sequence: CASSSLAGGGSPFRDTQYF. CDR3 DNA: TGTGCCAGCAGCTCACTAGCGGGCGGTGGCAGTCCGTTCAGGGATACGCAGTATTTT.

This clonotype was counted between two and nine times. The chain is built from TRBV27 and TRBJ1-1; D not resolved. V was trimmed by 5 bases and J by 1 base, leaving 20 bases between them. Germline CDR1 and CDR2: MNHEY and SMNVEV (reference sequence). The CDR3 contains 17 residues. CDR3: CASSPGGWTGGNTEAFF. DNA for the CDR3: TGTGCCAGCAGTCCCGGAGGGTGGACCGGAGGGAACACTGAAGCTTTCTTT.

The V call is TRBV27, the J call TRBJ2-7; 10 nucleotides match TRBD2. Trimming removed 5 bases from V and 4 bases from J; junction bases left unmatched: 8. The CDR3 extends over 15 amino acids. From germline, CDR1 is MNHEY and CDR2 SMNVEV (reference sequence). For the CDR3, the DNA is TGTGCCAGCAGTATCCCTAGCGGGGGAAGGTACGAGCAGTACTTC. Its protein is CASSIPSGGRYEQYF.

Notes on this clonotype: A read error is possible here, since a much larger clone lies one base away. The genes are TRBV6-1 and TRBJ2-3; 10 positions agree with TRBD1. This CDR3 comprises 16 residues. The germline V gene has CDR1 MNHNS and CDR2 SASEGT. The CDR3 DNA reads TGTGTCAGCCTTCGAAAATGGACAGGGGGTGCAGATACGCAGTATTTT. Translating it yields CVSLRKWTGGADTQYF.

V is TRBV9 and J is TRBJ2-1, with 7 positions matching TRBD2. Trimming at V came to 2 bases and at J to 0 bases, leaving 11 bases not matched to a gene. Germline lookup yields CDR1 SGDLS and CDR2 YYNGEE. The CDR3 contains 18 residues. CDR3 amino acids: CASSVSSSGRSSYNEQFF. The DNA for the CDR3 is TGTGCCAGCAGCGTTTCATCTAGCGGACGTAGCTCCTACAATGAGCAGTTCTTC.

The chain couples TRBV9 to TRBJ2-6; D may be TRBD1 (6 bases). CDR1 is SGDLS, CDR2 YYNGEE, per germline. The CDR3 is made up of 18 amino acids. Trimming took 3 bases from V and 2 from J, leaving 18 bases between them. The CDR3 here is CASSGNRDRTTGANVLTF. In nucleotides, the CDR3 is TGTGCCAGCAGCGGAAACAGGGACCGGACAACTGGGGCCAACGTCCTGACTTTC. The whole variable domain, filled in from reference TRBV9 and TRBJ2-6, reads DSGVTQTPKHLITATGQRVTLRCSPRSGDLSVYWYQQSLDQGLQFLIQYYNGEERAKGNILERFSAQQFPDLHSELNLSSLELGDSALYFCASSGNRDRTTGANVLTFGAGSRLTVL.

This clonotype was counted only a few times. The genes are TRBV6-8 and TRBJ1-2; D might be TRBD1 (5 bases). V was shortened by 5 bases and J by 8 bases, with 15 bases between the two germline ends. The germline gives CDR1 MNHGY, CDR2 SAAAGT. The CDR3 is 13 amino acids. The CDR3 region is CASSPGEGLGYTF. The CDR3 DNA reads TGTGCCAGCAGTCCCGGCGAGGGGTTGGGCTACACCTTC.

This clonotype is classed as medium-sized (0.01 to 0.1%). The rearrangement uses TRBV29-1 and TRBJ1-1, with D possibly matching TRBD1 (5 bases). CDR3 length: 12 residues. In germline, CDR1 is SQVTM, CDR2 ANQGSEA. The V and J ends lost 6 bases and 3 bases respectively, with 11 bases between them. In nucleotides, the CDR3 is TGCAGCGTACTCGACAGTGACACTGAAGCTTTCTTT. Encoded protein: CSVLDSDTEAFF.

This clonotype was observed once. The chain carries TRBV27 and TRBJ1-1, with TRBD1 identical over 7 bases. This CDR3 has 14 amino acids. Germline V gives CDR1 MNHEY, CDR2 SMNVEV (reference sequence). V lost 6 bases to trimming and J lost 5 bases; unmatched junction nucleotides: 9. The chain's CDR3 is CASRATGRTTEAFF. In DNA form, the CDR3 reads TGTGCCAGCAGGGCGACAGGGAGGACGACTGAAGCTTTCTTT.

Notes on this clonotype: The DNA is omitted, as the CDR3 cannot be located on it reliably, and the CDR3 follows TCRdb's listing. CDR3 in amino acids: CASSKLEVGTGANVLTF. V usage is TRBV21-1 and J usage is TRBJ2-6; the listed D gene, TRBD1, was not tested against the DNA. TRBV21-1 is a known pseudogene. The CDR3 spans 17 amino acids, including both terminal residues.

As concerns this clonotype: Sequence at one end of the junction differs from germline and may be a read error. This chain uses TRBV25-1 with TRBJ1-1; no clear D. The CDR3 is made up of 13 amino acids. Per the germline V gene, CDR1 is MGHDK and CDR2 is SYGVNS. CDR3 sequence: CACSLAENTEAFF. The DNA for the CDR3 is TGTGCCTGCAGTCTTGCGGAGAACACTGAAGCTTTCTTT. The whole variable domain, remainder taken from reference TRBV25-1 and TRBJ1-1, is EADIYQTPRYLVIGTGKKITLECSQTMGHDKMYWYQQDPGMELHLIHYSYGVNSTEKGDLSSESTVSRIRTEHFPLTLESARPSHTSQYLCACSLAENTEAFFGQGTRLTVV.

The rearrangement uses TRBV9 and TRBJ2-5; D gene unclear. Germline CDR1 and CDR2: SGDLS and YYNGEE. Trimming removed 10 bases at V and 11 bases at J, with 27 bases between. The CDR3 is 14 amino acids. Here the CDR3 reads CAGHARQKAYKQYF. CDR3 DNA: TGTGCCGGCCACGCTAGGCAGAAAGCATACAAGCAGTACTTC.

This rearrangement joins TRBV7-2 to TRBJ1-3, with unresolved D. Trimming shortened V by 5 bases and J by 3 bases, and 11 bases separated the two germline ends. Germline V gene data show CDR1 as SGHTA and CDR2 as FQGNSA. The CDR3 consists of 14 residues. The CDR3 DNA reads TGTGCCAGCAGCGCTCGGATGGGTGGAAACACCATATATTTT. Residues: CASSARMGGNTIYF. The full variable domain, rest sourced from reference TRBV7-2 and TRBJ1-3, is GAGVSQSPSNKVTEKGKDVELRCDPISGHTALYWYRQSLGQGLEFLIYFQGNSAPDKSGLPSDRFSAERTGGSVSTLTIQRTQQEDSAVYLCASSARMGGNTIYFGEGSWLTVV.

This clonotype appeared many times. The chain carries TRBV27 and TRBJ2-1, with a weak D call TRBD2 (7 bases). The CDR3 covers 16 residues. Germline values: CDR1 MNHEY, CDR2 SMNVEV (reference sequence). Trimming removed 7 bases from V and 0 bases from J, with 16 bases in between. The CDR3 nucleotides read TGTGCCAGCACCATAGGGGGGGCCAGCTCCTACAATGAGCAGTTCTTC. It yields the protein CASTIGGASSYNEQFF.

V gene TRBV25-1 combines with J gene TRBJ1-5; a possible D gene is TRBD1 (5 bases). Germline CDR1 is MGHDK and CDR2 is SYGVNS. This CDR3 spans 14 amino acids. The V and J ends lost 4 bases and 5 bases respectively, with 12 bases between them. The CDR3 sequence: CASSARGGDQPQHF. Here the CDR3 DNA reads TGTGCCAGCAGTGCCCGGGGGGGTGATCAGCCCCAGCATTTT.

This clonotype was detected a few times. The chain couples TRBV9 to TRBJ2-7, with D maybe TRBD1 (5 bases). V was trimmed by 0 bases and J by 3 bases, leaving 16 bases between them. The germline gives CDR1 SGDLS, CDR2 YYNGEE. The CDR3 has 16 residues. As DNA, the CDR3 is TGTGCCAGCAGCGTAGGGGTAGGACAACCCTTCTACGAGCAGTACTTC. Protein sequence: CASSVGVGQPFYEQYF.

The chain has TRBV28 and TRBJ2-3, with 9 bases identical to TRBD2. V was clipped by 3 bases and J by 6 bases; unmatched bases: 19. The CDR3 contains 19 residues. CDR1 and CDR2 (germline): MDHEN, SYDVKM. As DNA, the CDR3 is TGTGCCAGCAGTTTTCATAGGGACGCGGGAGGGGGGGTACGGGATACGCAGTATTTT. It specifies CASSFHRDAGGGVRDTQYF.

This rearrangement joins TRBV20-1 to TRBJ2-1; TRBD1 is a possible D gene (5 bases). The better agreement between TRBJ2-7 and the DNA end casts doubt on the J call. CDR1 is DFQATT and CDR2 is SNEGSKA in the germline V gene (reference sequence). The length of the CDR3 is 12 residues. The CDR3 nucleotides are TGCAGTGGCGCACGTTGGGGCAATGAGCAGTACTTC. Encoded protein: CSGARWGNEQYF.